A single sample is the source of the 30 T cell receptor beta chains below, sequenced in a study of OX40 agonist ivuxolimab in advanced cancers. Profiling relied on immunoSEQ multiplex PCR, and the TCRdb table lists in-frame clones only, not all of them. The sample yields about 62,000 clones, 80% to 95% seen once. The specimen comprised CD4+ or CD8+ T cells sorted from blood, sampled in a trial of the OX40 agonist ivuxolimab. Source of these receptors: an adult with an advanced solid tumor such as melanoma, head and neck, liver or kidney cancer.

V is TRBV7-9 and J is TRBJ1-3; D not certain. Germline V gene sequence: CDR1 SEHNR, CDR2 FQNEAQ (reference sequence). This CDR3 has 13 amino acids. The V end was cut by 5 bases, the J end by 4 bases, with 9 bases between. CDR3 amino acids: CASSLPSGNTIYF. The CDR3 DNA is TGTGCCAGCAGCCTCCCGTCCGGAAACACCATATATTTT.

The chain carries TRBV4-1 and TRBJ1-2; D is undetermined. CDR3 length: 15 residues. The germline V gene has CDR1 MGHRA and CDR2 YSYEKL. Trimming pared 1 base from V and 5 bases from J, leaving 14 bases between. CDR3 sequence: CASSQVAGNSYGYTF. CDR3 DNA sequence: TGCGCCAGCAGCCAAGTAGCGGGGAACTCATATGGCTACACCTTC.

The table lists this clone with a count of one. J is TRBJ1-2 and V is TRBV14; maybe TRBD1 (6 bases). V lost 1 base and J lost 5, with 14 bases in between. Germline CDR1 reads SGHDN; CDR2 reads FVKESK. This CDR3 is built from 15 residues. The CDR3: CASSQGRGSLYGYTF. CDR3 in DNA: TGTGCCAGCAGCCAAGGAAGGGGGAGTCTATATGGCTACACCTTC.

V gene TRBV4-1 combines with J gene TRBJ2-7; D is perhaps TRBD1 or TRBD2 (5 bases each). V was pared by 4 bases and J by 0 bases, with 13 bases between. CDR1 is MGHRA, CDR2 YSYEKL, per germline. This CDR3 is built from 15 residues. The CDR3 bases are TGCGCCAGCAGCCTTTGGGGACCGTCCTCCTACGAGCAGTACTTC. This gives the protein CASSLWGPSSYEQYF.

The chain is built from TRBV19 and TRBJ1-5; 11 nucleotides match TRBD1. V shed 3 bases, J shed 6 bases, and the junction held 4 bases outside the gene matches. Germline V gene data show CDR1 as LNHDA and CDR2 as SQIVND (reference sequence). The CDR3 consists of 15 residues. As DNA, the CDR3 is TGTGCCAGTAGTATCGGGACAGGGGGGGTTCAGCCCCAGCATTTT. Encoded protein: CASSIGTGGVQPQHF.

The V and J genes are TRBV19 and TRBJ2-1, with 11 positions matching TRBD2. The CDR3 totals 15 residues. Trimming at V came to 5 bases and at J to 4 bases, leaving 4 bases not matched to a gene. In germline, CDR1 is LNHDA, CDR2 SQIVND (reference sequence). CDR3 coding DNA: TGTGCCAGTAGTCTAGCGGGAGGCATATACAATGAGCAGTTCTTC. This gives the protein CASSLAGGIYNEQFF.

This chain uses TRBV25-1 with TRBJ2-1; weak D call: TRBD2 (5 bases). Germline values: CDR1 MGHDK, CDR2 SYGVNS. Trimming stripped 6 bases from V and 6 bases from J, with 24 bases between. The CDR3 totals 17 residues. CDR3 nucleotide sequence: TGTGCCAGCAGCGAGAGGACGGGTGATAGCGTCACCAATGAGCAGTTCTTC. Its translation is CASSERTGDSVTNEQFF.

The chain employs TRBV6-1 and TRBJ1-3; D is unclear. Germline V gene data show CDR1 as MNHNS and CDR2 as SASEGT. The V and J ends lost 0 bases and 4 bases respectively, with 19 bases between them. The CDR3 totals 18 residues. CDR3 region: CASSEAGAVGGSGNTIYF. CDR3 DNA sequence: TGTGCCAGCAGTGAAGCTGGAGCGGTCGGAGGCTCCGGAAACACCATATATTTT.

V is TRBV28 and J is TRBJ1-5; 9 positions match TRBD1. CDR1 is MDHEN, CDR2 SYDVKM, per germline. The trim removed 7 bases at V and 2 bases at J, leaving 9 bases unmatched. The CDR3 has 16 residues. In nucleotides, the CDR3 is TGTGCCAGCACCTCTGGGAGACAGGGGGGCAATCAGCCCCAGCATTTT. This codes for CASTSGRQGGNQPQHF.

The rearrangement links TRBV6-5 to TRBJ1-2, with no clear D. This CDR3 comprises 14 residues. Deletions cut 5 bases from V and 6 bases from J, with 16 bases between. The germline V gene encodes CDR1 MNHEY and CDR2 SVGAGI. The CDR3 DNA sequence: TGTGCCAGCAGTGAGTTTTCTCGGCAAGATGGCTACACCTTC. This encodes CASSEFSRQDGYTF.

The chain recombines TRBV10-3 with TRBJ2-5; 7 nucleotides align to TRBD1. Germline V gene sequence: CDR1 ENHRY, CDR2 SYGVKD. The CDR3 loop spans 13 amino acids. Trimming removed 6 bases from V and 5 bases from J; junction bases left unmatched: 6. CDR3 DNA sequence: TGTGCCATCAGAGAGACAGGGCGGGAGACCCAGTACTTC. This translates into CAIRETGRETQYF.

CDR3 in DNA: TGTGCCAGCAGCTTAGAACTAGCGGGGGGCACAGATACGCAGTATTTT. This gives the protein CASSLELAGGTDTQYF. The V call is TRBV7-6, the J call TRBJ2-3; 11 positions match TRBD2. Trimming took 1 base from V and 1 from J; bases not matched to a gene: 1. CDR3 length equals 16 residues. Germline CDR1 is SGHVS and CDR2 is FNYEAQ.

This chain connects TRBV9 to TRBJ2-7; 7 nucleotides match TRBD1. This CDR3 has 15 residues. The trim removed 0 bases at V and 3 bases at J, leaving 6 bases unmatched. Germline lookup yields CDR1 SGDLS and CDR2 YYNGEE. The CDR3 coding sequence is TGTGCCAGCAGCGTAGTTGGGGACAGCTACTACGAGCAGTACTTC. This codes for CASSVVGDSYYEQYF.

The V gene is TRBV7-6, the J gene TRBJ2-3; 7 nucleotides agree with TRBD1. The CDR3 contains 14 residues. CDR1 and CDR2 from the germline V gene are SGHVS and FNYEAQ. After removal of 5 bases from V and 5 bases from J, the junction contained 7 bases not matched to a gene. In DNA form, the CDR3 reads TGTGCCAGCAGCCCAGGGGGAGAGATAGATACGCAGTATTTT. Its translation: CASSPGGEIDTQYF.

This chain uses TRBV6-4 with TRBJ2-5; 8 nucleotides match TRBD2. The CDR3 sequence is 18 residues long. The germline CDR1 and CDR2 sequences are MRHNA and SNTAGT. V dropped 0 bases and J dropped 6; count of bases not matched to a gene: 15. CDR3 nucleotides: TGTGCCAGCAGTGACTCCAAACCGAGCGGGGGCATGCAAAAGACCCAGTACTTC. Translation gives CASSDSKPSGGMQKTQYF.

The CDR3 coding sequence is TGTGCCAGCAGTCGTGTCAATCTGGGAGGACCACACTACAATGAGCAGTTCTTC. It is translated as CASSRVNLGGPHYNEQFF. The V and J genes are TRBV27 and TRBJ2-1; possible D gene TRBD2, 6 bases. CDR1 is MNHEY and CDR2 is SMNVEV in the germline V gene (reference sequence). The CDR3 is made up of 18 amino acids. The V end was cut by 5 bases, the J end by 3 bases, with 23 bases between.

V and J are TRBV9 and TRBJ2-2, with D perhaps TRBD1 or TRBD2 (5 bases each). Germline V gene sequence: CDR1 SGDLS, CDR2 YYNGEE. This CDR3 is 13 amino acids long. V shed 4 bases and J shed 7 bases, with 11 bases lying between them. The CDR3 DNA reads TGTGCCAGCAGCCCCGGGACCGGCGGGGAGCTGTTTTTT. It codes for CASSPGTGGELFF.

This clone was counted between two and nine times. V usage is TRBV4-1 and J usage is TRBJ1-2, with D uncertain. In germline, CDR1 is MGHRA, CDR2 YSYEKL. The CDR3 has 14 residues. Between the trimmed V and J ends, which lost 1 base and 8 bases, there was a span of 14 bases. CDR3 protein: CASSQGTGIWGYTF. DNA of the CDR3: TGCGCCAGCAGCCAAGGGACTGGGATTTGGGGCTACACCTTC.

The sample holds one count of this clone. This chain uses TRBV5-1 with TRBJ1-1, with a possible D match to TRBD1 (6 bases). The CDR3 loop spans 15 amino acids. The germline CDR1 and CDR2 sequences are SGHRS and YFSETQ. Trimming removed 4 bases from V and 1 base from J, with 14 bases in between. This CDR3 is CASSTRQDTNTEAFF. CDR3 nucleotides: TGCGCCAGCAGCACCCGACAGGACACGAACACTGAAGCTTTCTTT.

The V call is TRBV13, the J call TRBJ2-1, with TRBD1 matching over 9 bases. The CDR3 consists of 16 residues. V trimming: 0 bases; J trimming: 6 bases; junction bases outside the gene matches: 6. From germline, CDR1 is PRHDT and CDR2 FYEKMQ (reference sequence). The CDR3 nucleotides are TGTGCCAGCAGCTTAGGGAGGGGGACAGGGATCAATGAGCAGTTCTTC. It yields the protein CASSLGRGTGINEQFF. Full variable domain (remainder filled in from reference TRBV13 and TRBJ2-1): AAGVIQSPRHLIKEKRETATLKCYPIPRHDTVYWYQQGPGQDPQFLISFYEKMQSDKGSIPDRFSAQQFSDYHSELNMSSLELGDSALYFCASSLGRGTGINEQFFGPGTRLTVL.

Here the CDR3 reads CASSLRQEDEQYF. DNA of the CDR3: TGTGCCAGCAGCTTGAGGCAGGAAGACGAGCAGTACTTC. The V call is TRBV5-4, the J call TRBJ2-7; D is undetermined. Trimming left V 1 base short and J 5 bases short, with 10 bases between. This CDR3 contains 13 residues. CDR1 SGHNT and CDR2 YYREEE come from the germline V gene (reference sequence).

This chain joins TRBV4-1 and TRBJ2-7; D not certain. Germline V gives CDR1 MGHRA, CDR2 YSYEKL. There are 11 residues in the CDR3. Trimming removed 0 bases at V and 4 bases at J, with 1 base between. The CDR3 protein is CASSQEYEQYF. Here the CDR3 DNA reads TGCGCCAGCAGCCAAGAGTACGAGCAGTACTTC.

V usage is TRBV5-5 and J usage is TRBJ2-7; 7 nucleotides align to TRBD1. Trimming cost V 4 bases and J 2 bases; bases outside gene matches: 6. CDR3 length: 14 amino acids. Germline CDR1 reads SGHKS; CDR2 reads YYEKEE (reference sequence). CDR3 region: CASSPGQAPYEQYF. CDR3 DNA sequence: TGTGCCAGCAGCCCAGGACAGGCCCCCTACGAGCAGTACTTC.

This clone was counted between two and nine times. The chain joins TRBV7-9 to TRBJ2-7; TRBD1 aligns across 8 bases. This CDR3 spans 15 amino acids. Germline CDR1 is SEHNR and CDR2 is FQNEAQ (reference sequence). J was trimmed by 3 bases and V by 5 bases; bases with no gene match: 9. This chain's CDR3 is CASSEIQGAIYEQYF. The DNA for the CDR3 is TGTGCCAGCAGCGAAATCCAGGGGGCAATCTACGAGCAGTACTTC.

The chain employs TRBV15 and TRBJ1-4; the D gene is possibly TRBD1 (6 bases). Trimming took 8 bases from V and 8 from J, leaving 15 bases between them. The CDR3 is 13 amino acids. From germline, CDR1 is LNHNV and CDR2 YYDKDF (reference sequence). DNA for the CDR3: TGTGCCACCCGTGGGGGGCACGAAGAAAAACTGTTTTTT. It yields the protein CATRGGHEEKLFF.

The chain recombines TRBV9 with TRBJ1-1, with D possibly being TRBD1 (5 bases). The germline gives CDR1 SGDLS, CDR2 YYNGEE. The ends were cut back, 0 bases at V and 4 bases at J, with 10 bases in the middle. CDR3 size: 14 residues. The DNA for the CDR3 is TGTGCCAGCAGCGTAGGGGACGGGGGCACTGAAGCTTTCTTT. It codes for CASSVGDGGTEAFF.

The genes are TRBV9 and TRBJ2-1; TRBD2 is a possible D gene (5 bases). The ends were cut back, 0 bases at V and 6 bases at J, with 19 bases in the middle. The germline V gene has CDR1 SGDLS and CDR2 YYNGEE. This CDR3 is built from 17 residues. The CDR3 here is CASSVATFPLGGNEQFF. In DNA, the CDR3 is TGTGCCAGCAGCGTAGCTACATTTCCACTCGGAGGCAATGAGCAGTTCTTC.

This rearrangement joins TRBV9 to TRBJ2-1, with D possibly being TRBD1 or TRBD2 (7 bases each). The CDR3 totals 15 residues. Germline V gene lookup returns CDR1 SGDLS and CDR2 YYNGEE. Deletions cut 0 bases from V and 8 bases from J, with 15 bases between. The CDR3 region is CASSVVGRGQYEQFF. The CDR3 DNA follows: TGTGCCAGCAGCGTAGTGGGGAGGGGGCAATATGAGCAGTTCTTC.

The chain carries TRBV27 and TRBJ2-7; TRBD2 agrees at 7 bases. The CDR3 has 15 amino acids. Germline CDR1 reads MNHEY; CDR2 reads SMNVEV (reference sequence). V lost 5 bases to trimming and J lost 1 base; unmatched junction nucleotides: 8. In DNA form, the CDR3 reads TGTGCCAGCAGTACACCGGGACTAAAATCCTACGAGCAGTACTTC. Its translation: CASSTPGLKSYEQYF.

The rearrangement joins TRBV25-1 to TRBJ2-7; 10 positions agree with TRBD1. The trim removed 6 bases at V and 5 bases at J, leaving 1 base unmatched. Germline CDR1 and CDR2: MGHDK and SYGVNS. The CDR3 spans 12 residues. CDR3 DNA: TGTGCCAGCAGGACAGGGGGCGACGAGCAGTACTTC. Amino acid sequence: CASRTGGDEQYF.